The source of this T cell receptor (beta chain) is a study of monozygotic twins with inflammatory bowel disease. The input for each TCR library was 3500 ng of total RNA. Eight cDNA synthesis reactions were run for every sample. TCRalpha and TCRbeta cDNA went through two nested PCRs of approximately 16 and 10 cycles. One entry per CDR3 protein, without DNA, is what TCRdb gives after re-calling the 5' RACE reads. This sample's table has roughly 150,000 distinct CDR3 sequences. The germline CDR1 and CDR2 sequences are LNHDA and SQIVND (reference sequence). There are 14 residues in the CDR3. The chain couples TRBV19 to TRBJ2-7; the D call from TCRdb, TRBD2, cannot be confirmed without DNA. The sequence was obtained from a human donor with ulcerative colitis or Crohn's disease, or a healthy co-twin of an affected twin (not recorded which). The sequencing input was blood. This CDR3 is CASSIGTPSYEQYF.